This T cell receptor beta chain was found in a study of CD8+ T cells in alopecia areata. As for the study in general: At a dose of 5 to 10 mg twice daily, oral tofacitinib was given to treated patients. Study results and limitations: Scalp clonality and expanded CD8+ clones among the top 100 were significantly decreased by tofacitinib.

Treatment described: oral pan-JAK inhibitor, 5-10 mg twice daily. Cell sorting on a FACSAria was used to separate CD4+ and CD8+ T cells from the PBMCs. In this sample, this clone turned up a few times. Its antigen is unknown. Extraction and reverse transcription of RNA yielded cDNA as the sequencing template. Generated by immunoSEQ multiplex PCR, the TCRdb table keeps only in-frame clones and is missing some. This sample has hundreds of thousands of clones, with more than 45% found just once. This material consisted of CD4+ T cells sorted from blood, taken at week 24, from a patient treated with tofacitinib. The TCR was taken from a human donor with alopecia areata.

CDR3 nucleotides: TGCGCCAGCAGCCCCGGAGGGAATGAGCAGTTCTTC. Protein product: CASSPGGNEQFF. The chain couples TRBV5-1 to TRBJ2-1; maybe TRBD2 (6 bases). This CDR3 spans 12 amino acids. Germline lookup yields CDR1 SGHRS and CDR2 YFSETQ. V was cut by 4 bases and J by 7 bases, with 9 bases left in between.